This TCR beta chain was identified during a study of CD8+ T cells in alopecia areata. Study details: Tofacitinib administration to treated patients was oral, at 5 to 10 mg twice daily. Findings and caveats of the study: Normal scalp had lower clonality than lesional scalp, with alopecia totalis/universalis lesions showing this most strongly. Tofacitinib significantly reduced both scalp clonality and expanded CD8+ clones among the top 100.

CDR3 length equals 15 residues. Losses at the gene ends were 3 bases for V and 3 bases for J; bases not matched to a gene: 5. Germline CDR1 and CDR2: SEHNR and FQNEAQ (reference sequence). Sequencing used cDNA as its template, made by extracting RNA and reverse transcribing it. Assay used: immunoSEQ multiplex PCR; TCRdb lists only in-frame clones, some missing. The table lists about 180,000 clones, approximately 50% of them singletons, with roughly 9.1% in the top ten. About this clone: As yet, its antigen is unknown.

Treatment denoted: oral pan-JAK inhibitor, 5-10 mg twice daily. This clonotype was obtained from a human donor with alopecia areata. J is TRBJ1-2 and V is TRBV7-9; 9 positions match TRBD1. The specimen was CD8+ T cells sorted from blood, collected between weeks 51 and 54, from a patient treated with tofacitinib. CDR3 DNA: TGTGCCAGCAGCTTTGGACAGGGGTCGGACTATGGCTACACCTTC. Translating gives CASSFGQGSDYGYTF.